This entry lists 10 T cell receptor beta chains sequenced from one sample in a study of CD8 T cells in Susac syndrome. A quantity of about 0.5 to 1 ug RNA underwent reverse transcription using random hexamers. One entry per CDR3 protein results from TCRdb running MiXCR on the immunoSEQ multiplex PCR reads. This table has roughly 180,000 distinct CDR3 sequences, approximately 93% appearing once. Input material: CD4+ T cells from PBMCs. The receptors here all came from a human donor with multiple sclerosis.

The rearrangement uses TRBV5-6 and TRBJ1-1, with a possible D match to TRBD1 (6 bases). The CDR3 sequence is 15 residues long. V was cut by 4 bases and J by 0 bases, with 13 bases left in between. Germline values: CDR1 SGHDT, CDR2 YYEEEE. CDR3 amino acids: CASSRGTWMNTEAFF. The CDR3 nucleotides are TGTGCCAGCAGCAGGGGGACGTGGATGAACACTGAAGCTTTCTTT.

In nucleotides, the CDR3 is TGTGCCAGCAGCCTTCAGCACACCCCGAGGCCCCAAGAGACCCAGTACTTC. The encoded protein is CASSLQHTPRPQETQYF. The chain is built from TRBV7-2 and TRBJ2-5; the D is unclear. The CDR3 runs to 17 residues. V was shortened by 5 bases and J by 1 base, with 20 bases between the two germline ends. Germline CDR1 is SGHTA and CDR2 is FQGNSA.

This clonotype was counted between two and nine times. This chain connects TRBV11-3 to TRBJ2-5; weak D call: TRBD1 (5 bases). The V gene lost 5 bases and the J gene lost 1 base, with 8 bases spanning the gap. CDR3 size: 13 residues. Germline V gene lookup returns CDR1 SGHNT and CDR2 YENEEA. The CDR3: CASSQGTQETQYF. CDR3 in DNA: TGTGCCAGCAGCCAGGGAACCCAAGAGACCCAGTACTTC.

This chain connects TRBV24-1 to TRBJ2-3; TRBD2 aligns across 10 bases. V lost 1 base to trimming and J lost 5 bases; unmatched junction nucleotides: 8. CDR3 length equals 17 residues. Germline assignment: CDR1 KGHDR and CDR2 SFDVKD. The CDR3 protein is CATSDFGLAERGDTQYF. The CDR3 DNA follows: TGTGCCACCAGTGATTTCGGACTAGCGGAAAGGGGAGATACGCAGTATTTT.

The V and J genes are TRBV5-1 and TRBJ1-2, with no clear D. Germline loops: CDR1 SGHRS, CDR2 YFSETQ. The CDR3 sequence is 14 residues long. V was clipped by 2 bases and J by 3 bases, with 11 bases between them. The CDR3, as DNA: TGCGCCAGCAGCTTCGGGGAAGTCTACTATGGCTACACCTTC. Translating gives CASSFGEVYYGYTF.

The CDR3 bases are TGTGCCGTCGGGGTAGGGGAGACCCAGTACTTC. Its translation: CAVGVGETQYF. The V and J genes are TRBV6-6 and TRBJ2-5, with a weak D call TRBD2 (5 bases). Germline V gene data show CDR1 as MNHNY and CDR2 as SVGAGI (reference sequence). The CDR3 is 11 amino acids. V shed 11 bases and J shed 5 bases, with 12 bases lying between them.

The rearrangement links TRBV29-1 to TRBJ2-5; a possible D gene is TRBD1 (5 bases). V was trimmed by 4 bases and J by 2 bases, leaving 11 bases between them. The germline V gene has CDR1 SQVTM and CDR2 ANQGSEA. There are 13 residues in the CDR3. The CDR3 DNA follows: TGCAGCGTTGCCCAGGGTTCGCAAGAGACCCAGTACTTC. It is translated as CSVAQGSQETQYF.

The V gene is TRBV18, the J gene TRBJ2-1; D remains unclear. CDR1 is KGHSH and CDR2 is LQKENI in the germline V gene. V lost 0 bases and J 0 bases, leaving 6 bases between the germline ends. The CDR3 length is 15 residues. The CDR3 loop reads CASSPPSLSYNEQFF. The CDR3 DNA reads TGTGCCAGCTCACCACCGTCCCTCTCCTACAATGAGCAGTTCTTC. The full variable domain, in which reference TRBV18 and TRBJ2-1 provide the parts outside the CDR3, is NAGVMQNPRHLVRRRGQEARLRCSPMKGHSHVYWYRQLPEEGLKFMVYLQKENIIDESGMPKERFSAEFPKEGPSILRIQQVVRGDSAAYFCASSPPSLSYNEQFFGPGTRLTVL.

This chain connects TRBV30 to TRBJ2-1; 9 bases match TRBD2. The junction had 7 bases not matched to a gene; V was cut back by 1 base and J by 6 bases. CDR1 GTSNPN and CDR2 SVGIG come from the germline V gene (reference sequence). CDR3 length equals 15 residues. Here the CDR3 DNA reads TGTGCCTGGAGTGGGCGGGGGGGCACTCTCAATGAGCAGTTCTTC. Translating gives CAWSGRGGTLNEQFF.

The genes are TRBV6-5 and TRBJ2-7; no definite D call. V lost 6 bases to trimming and J lost 0 bases, with 9 bases between them. CDR3 length: 13 residues. Germline V gene lookup returns CDR1 MNHEY and CDR2 SVGAGI. CDR3 nucleotide sequence: TGTGCCAGCAGAGTTCAGAGCTCCTACGAGCAGTACTTC. Protein: CASRVQSSYEQYF.